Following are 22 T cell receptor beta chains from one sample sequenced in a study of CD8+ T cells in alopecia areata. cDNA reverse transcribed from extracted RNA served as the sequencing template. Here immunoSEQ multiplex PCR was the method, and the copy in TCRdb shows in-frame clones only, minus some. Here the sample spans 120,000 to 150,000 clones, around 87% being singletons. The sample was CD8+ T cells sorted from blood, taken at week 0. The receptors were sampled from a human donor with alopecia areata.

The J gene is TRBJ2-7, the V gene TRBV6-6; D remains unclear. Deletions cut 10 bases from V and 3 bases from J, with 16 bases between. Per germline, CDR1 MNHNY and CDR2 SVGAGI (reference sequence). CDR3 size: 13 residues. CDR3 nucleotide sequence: TGTGCCATCCGGGCTGAGAGCAGCTACGAGCAGTACTTC. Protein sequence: CAIRAESSYEQYF.

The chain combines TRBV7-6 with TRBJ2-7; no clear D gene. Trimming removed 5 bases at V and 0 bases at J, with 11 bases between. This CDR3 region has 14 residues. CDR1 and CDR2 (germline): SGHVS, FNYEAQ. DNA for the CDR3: TGTGCCAGCAGCCCGGACCTTGTCTCCTACGAGCAGTACTTC. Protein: CASSPDLVSYEQYF.

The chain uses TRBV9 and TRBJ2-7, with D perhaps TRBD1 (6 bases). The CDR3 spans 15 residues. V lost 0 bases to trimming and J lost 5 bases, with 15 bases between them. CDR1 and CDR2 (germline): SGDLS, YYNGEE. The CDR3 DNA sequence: TGTGCCAGCAGCGTAGAAGGGACACTAATCCACGAGCAGTACTTC. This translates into CASSVEGTLIHEQYF.

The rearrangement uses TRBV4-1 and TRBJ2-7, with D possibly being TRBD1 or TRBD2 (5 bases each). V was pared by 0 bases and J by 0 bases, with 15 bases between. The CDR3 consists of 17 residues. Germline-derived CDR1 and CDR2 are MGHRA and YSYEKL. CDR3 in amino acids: CASSQDLNYGGSYEQYF. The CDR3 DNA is TGCGCCAGCAGCCAAGACCTCAACTATGGGGGCTCCTACGAGCAGTACTTC.

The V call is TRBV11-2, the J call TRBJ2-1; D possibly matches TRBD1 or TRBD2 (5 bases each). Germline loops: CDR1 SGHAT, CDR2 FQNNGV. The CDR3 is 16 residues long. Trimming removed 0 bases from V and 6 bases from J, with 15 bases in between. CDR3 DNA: TGTGCCAGCAGCTTAGATGCTTGGGGGTACGGCAATGAGCAGTTCTTC. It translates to CASSLDAWGYGNEQFF.

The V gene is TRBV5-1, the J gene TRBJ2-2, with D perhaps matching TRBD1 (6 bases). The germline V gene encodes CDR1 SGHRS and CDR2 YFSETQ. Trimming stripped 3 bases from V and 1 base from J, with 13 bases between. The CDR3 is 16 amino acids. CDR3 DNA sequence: TGCGCCAGCAGCTCGAGGTGGGGGCAGAACACCGGGGAGCTGTTTTTT. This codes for CASSSRWGQNTGELFF.

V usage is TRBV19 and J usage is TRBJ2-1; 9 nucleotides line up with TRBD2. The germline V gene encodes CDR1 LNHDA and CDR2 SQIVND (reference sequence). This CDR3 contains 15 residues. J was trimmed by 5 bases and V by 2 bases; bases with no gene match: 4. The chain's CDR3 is CASSILAGGNNEQFF. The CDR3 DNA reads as TGTGCCAGTAGTATACTGGCGGGGGGGAACAATGAGCAGTTCTTC.

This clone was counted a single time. The CDR3 DNA reads as TGTGCCAGCAGCTTATGGACAGGGGGGAGCGAGCAGTACTTC. It is translated as CASSLWTGGSEQYF. The chain combines TRBV7-9 with TRBJ2-7, with TRBD1 matching 10 bases. The CDR3 spans 14 residues. Germline V gives CDR1 SEHNR, CDR2 FQNEAQ (reference sequence). Trimming removed 2 bases from V and 6 bases from J; junction bases left unmatched: 4.

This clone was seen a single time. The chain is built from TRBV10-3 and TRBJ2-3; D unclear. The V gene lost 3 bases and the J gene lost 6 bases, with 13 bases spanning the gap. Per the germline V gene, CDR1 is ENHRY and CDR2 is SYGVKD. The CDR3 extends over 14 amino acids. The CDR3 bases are TGTGCCATCAGTGACTTGGAGAAGCCCGATACGCAGTATTTT. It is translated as CAISDLEKPDTQYF.

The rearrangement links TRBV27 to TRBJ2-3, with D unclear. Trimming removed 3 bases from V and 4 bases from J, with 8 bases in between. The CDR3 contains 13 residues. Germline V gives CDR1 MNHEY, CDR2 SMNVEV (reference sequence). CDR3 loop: CASSFTWADTQYF. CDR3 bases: TGTGCCAGCAGTTTTACTTGGGCAGATACGCAGTATTTT.

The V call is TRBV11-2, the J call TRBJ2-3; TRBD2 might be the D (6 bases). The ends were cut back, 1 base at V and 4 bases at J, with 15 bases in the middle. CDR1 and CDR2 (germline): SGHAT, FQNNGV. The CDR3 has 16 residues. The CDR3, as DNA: TGTGCCAGCAGCTTAGCCGGTAGACGGGAGTCAGATACGCAGTATTTT. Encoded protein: CASSLAGRRESDTQYF.

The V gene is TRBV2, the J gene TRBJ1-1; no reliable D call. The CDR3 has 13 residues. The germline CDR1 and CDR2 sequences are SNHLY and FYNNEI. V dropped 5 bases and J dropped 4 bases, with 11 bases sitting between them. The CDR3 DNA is TGTGCCAGCAGTAGCCGACCTTCCACTGAAGCTTTCTTT. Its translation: CASSSRPSTEAFF.

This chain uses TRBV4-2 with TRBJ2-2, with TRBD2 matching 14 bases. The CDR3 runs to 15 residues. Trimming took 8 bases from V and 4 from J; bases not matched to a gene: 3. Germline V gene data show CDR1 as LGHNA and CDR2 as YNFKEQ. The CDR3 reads CASGLAGGGTGELFF. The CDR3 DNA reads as TGTGCCAGCGGACTAGCGGGGGGAGGCACCGGGGAGCTGTTTTTT.

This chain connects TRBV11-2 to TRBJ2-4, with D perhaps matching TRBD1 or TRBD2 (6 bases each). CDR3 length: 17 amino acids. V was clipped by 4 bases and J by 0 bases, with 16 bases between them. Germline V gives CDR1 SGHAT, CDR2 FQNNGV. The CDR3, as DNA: TGTGCCAGCAGCTCCTACCTGACGGGGGCAGCCAAAAACATTCAGTACTTC. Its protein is CASSSYLTGAAKNIQYF.

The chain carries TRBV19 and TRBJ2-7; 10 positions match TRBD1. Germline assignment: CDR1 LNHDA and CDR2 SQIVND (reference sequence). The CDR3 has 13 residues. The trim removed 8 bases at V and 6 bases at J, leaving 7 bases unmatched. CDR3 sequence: CASGATGGREQYF. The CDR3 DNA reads TGTGCCAGTGGAGCGACAGGGGGCCGCGAGCAGTACTTC.

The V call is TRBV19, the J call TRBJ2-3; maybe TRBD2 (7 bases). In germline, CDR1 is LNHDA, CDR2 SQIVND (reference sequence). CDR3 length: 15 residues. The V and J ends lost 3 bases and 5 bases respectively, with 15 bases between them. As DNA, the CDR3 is TGTGCCAGTAGTATGGTGTCGGGGGGCGGAGATACGCAGTATTTT. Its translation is CASSMVSGGGDTQYF.

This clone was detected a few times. CDR3 sequence (DNA): TGTGCCACCCCTTCCGGACTAGATGATACGCAGTATTTT. Amino acid sequence: CATPSGLDDTQYF. This chain connects TRBV7-9 to TRBJ2-3; 7 bases map to TRBD2. V lost 10 bases and J lost 6; bases outside the gene matches: 10. The germline gives CDR1 SEHNR, CDR2 FQNEAQ (reference sequence). The CDR3 has 13 residues.

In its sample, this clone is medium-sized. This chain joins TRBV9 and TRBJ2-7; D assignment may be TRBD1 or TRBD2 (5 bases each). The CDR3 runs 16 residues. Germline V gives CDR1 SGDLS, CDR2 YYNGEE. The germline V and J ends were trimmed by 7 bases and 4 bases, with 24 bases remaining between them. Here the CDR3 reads CASAAGTDSPSYEQYF. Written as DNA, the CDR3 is TGTGCCAGCGCGGCCGGGACGGACTCGCCATCATACGAGCAGTACTTC. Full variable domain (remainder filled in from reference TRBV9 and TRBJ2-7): DSGVTQTPKHLITATGQRVTLRCSPRSGDLSVYWYQQSLDQGLQFLIQYYNGEERAKGNILERFSAQQFPDLHSELNLSSLELGDSALYFCASAAGTDSPSYEQYFGPGTRLTVT.

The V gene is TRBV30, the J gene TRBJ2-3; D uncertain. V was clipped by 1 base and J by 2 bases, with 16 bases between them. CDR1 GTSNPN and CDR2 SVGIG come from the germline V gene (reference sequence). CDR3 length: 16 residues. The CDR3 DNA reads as TGTGCCTGGAGTGAGGGAAGCTCAATATTCACAGATACGCAGTATTTT. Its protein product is CAWSEGSSIFTDTQYF.

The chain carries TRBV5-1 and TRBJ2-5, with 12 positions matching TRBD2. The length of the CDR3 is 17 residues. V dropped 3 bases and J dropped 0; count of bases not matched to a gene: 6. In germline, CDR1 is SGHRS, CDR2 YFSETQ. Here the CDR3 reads CASSSWTSGDYQETQYF. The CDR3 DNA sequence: TGCGCCAGCAGCTCCTGGACTAGCGGGGACTACCAAGAGACCCAGTACTTC.

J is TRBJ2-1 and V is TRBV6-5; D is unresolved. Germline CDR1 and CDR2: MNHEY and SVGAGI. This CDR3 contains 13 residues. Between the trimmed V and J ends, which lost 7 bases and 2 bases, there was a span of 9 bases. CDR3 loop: CASTSWPYNEQFF. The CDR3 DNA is TGTGCCAGCACTTCCTGGCCCTACAATGAGCAGTTCTTC.

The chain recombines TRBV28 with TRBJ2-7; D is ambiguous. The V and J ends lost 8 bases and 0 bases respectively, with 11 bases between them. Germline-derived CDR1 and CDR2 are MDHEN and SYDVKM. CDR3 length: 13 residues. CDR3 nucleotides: TGTGCCAGCGTACCTGGAAACTCCTACGAGCAGTACTTC. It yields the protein CASVPGNSYEQYF.